This TCR beta chain was observed in a study of blood T cell repertoires in COVID-19. Study as a whole: In each case, the material was cDNA or gDNA derived from T cells, B-cell-depleted T cells, or PBMCs.

Assay used: immunoSEQ multiplex PCR; TCRdb lists only in-frame clones, some missing. The repertoire holds 150,000 to 200,000 clones, with around 85% as singletons. Germline-derived CDR1 and CDR2 are MDHEN and SYDVKM. V dropped 2 bases and J dropped 8; count of bases not matched to a gene: 7. The CDR3 runs 15 residues. Sequencing was done on a sample of peripheral blood. The sequence came from a woman aged 55 to 70 with acute or convalescent COVID-19. The V gene is TRBV28, the J gene TRBJ1-4; 8 bases fit TRBD1. CDR3 residues: CASSLRLGQGEKLFF. The CDR3, as DNA: TGTGCCAGCAGTTTAAGACTAGGACAGGGCGAAAAACTGTTTTTT.